The rows below give T cell receptor beta chains drawn from one sample of a study of long-term antiretroviral therapy in people with HIV. TCRdb's table, derived via immunoSEQ multiplex PCR, lists solely in-frame clones and lacks some. Among roughly 16,000 clones listed, less than 85% were seen once. Specimen: unsorted PBMCs, collected at the start of antiretroviral therapy. These receptors came from a man younger than 40 with HIV. CDR3s include the opening cysteine and the closing phenylalanine or tryptophan. Each record gives: V gene, J gene, clone size, D gene, CDR3 protein, CDR3 DNA. A D gene is named only where the DNA matches it firmly. For some rows the clone size is stated as once, few or many, or as a class when expanded; others skip it.

TRBV30	TRBJ1-1	-	-	CAWSVREEWSQGGTEAFF	TGTGCCTGGAGTGTAAGAGAGGAATGGAGCCAGGGTGGCACTGAAGCTTTCTTT
TRBV29-1	TRBJ2-2	-	-	CSVKGLDTGELFF	TGCAGCGTTAAGGGATTGGACACCGGGGAGCTGTTTTTT
TRBV6-5	TRBJ2-3	-	TRBD1	CASSLGQGTTDTQYF	TGTGCCAGCAGTCTCGGACAGGGTACGACAGATACGCAGTATTTT
TRBV5-1	TRBJ1-4	-	-	CASKLPGDNEKLFF	TGCGCCAGCAAGCTCCCGGGAGATAATGAAAAACTGTTTTTT
TRBV7-9	TRBJ2-7	-	-	CASSLGTNTYEQYF	TGTGCCAGCAGCTTAGGGACTAACACCTACGAGCAGTACTTC
TRBV10-3	TRBJ2-5	-	TRBD1	CATSPGTGVETQYF	TGTGCCACCAGTCCCGGGACAGGGGTCGAGACCCAGTACTTC
TRBV4-3	TRBJ2-7	-	TRBD2	CASSRTGTSGAYEQYF	TGCGCCAGCAGCCGTACCGGGACTAGCGGGGCCTACGAGCAGTACTTC
TRBV30	TRBJ1-6	-	TRBD1	CAWRWGQGNSPLHF	TGTGCCTGGAGGTGGGGACAGGGCAATTCACCCCTCCACTTT
TRBV6-6	TRBJ2-7	-	TRBD1	CASSYTGTGVYEQYF	TGTGCCAGCAGTTACACCGGGACAGGGGTCTACGAGCAGTACTTC
TRBV2	TRBJ1-2	-	-	CASTQHYGYTF	TGTGCCAGCACTCAGCATTATGGCTACACCTTC
TRBV11-2	TRBJ2-2	-	-	CASSNRTGELFF	TGTGCCAGCAGCAATAGGACCGGGGAGCTGTTTTTT
TRBV21-1	TRBJ2-1	few	-	CASSGKRELDEQFF	TGTGCCAGCAGCGGGAAGCGGGAGCTTGATGAGCAGTTCTTC
TRBV7-9	TRBJ2-1	-	-	CASSLVQKNEQFF	TGTGCCAGCAGCTTAGTTCAGAAAAATGAGCAGTTCTTC
TRBV10-1	TRBJ2-5	few	TRBD1	CASSEPGQKETQYF	TGCGCCAGCAGTGAGCCGGGACAGAAGGAGACCCAGTACTTC
TRBV7-8	TRBJ2-1	-	-	CASSFRQVRYNEQFF	TGTGCCAGCAGCTTCAGGCAGGTACGTTACAATGAGCAGTTCTTC
TRBV2	TRBJ2-2	-	-	CASSEAMGPVTGELFF	TGTGCCAGCAGTGAAGCGATGGGGCCAGTAACCGGGGAGCTGTTTTTT
TRBV7-2	TRBJ2-1	-	TRBD2	CASSLGSSGSNEQFF	TGTGCCAGCAGCTTAGGGTCTAGCGGGAGCAATGAGCAGTTCTTC
TRBV5-4	TRBJ1-3	-	-	CASSPGPVLSGNTIYF	TGTGCCAGCAGCCCCGGGCCCGTCCTCTCTGGAAACACCATATATTTT
TRBV19	TRBJ2-1	-	-	CASRTAVSNEQFF	TGTGCCAGTAGGACTGCCGTTAGCAATGAGCAGTTCTTC
TRBV5-4	TRBJ2-2	-	-	CASSPRGMGNANTGELFF	TGTGCCAGCAGCCCACGGGGGATGGGGAACGCGAACACCGGGGAGCTGTTTTTT
TRBV7-9	TRBJ2-1	-	-	CASSPWELAGTSHEQFF	TGTGCCAGCAGCCCTTGGGAACTGGCGGGAACTAGCCATGAGCAGTTCTTC
TRBV4-3	TRBJ2-6	-	-	CASSQDAAGTGANVLTF	TGCGCCAGCAGCCAAGACGCGGCGGGAACTGGGGCCAACGTCCTGACTTTC
TRBV20-1	TRBJ2-5	-	-	CSARDFETQYF	TGCAGTGCTAGAGATTTTGAGACCCAGTACTTC
TRBV4-1	TRBJ1-1	-	-	CASSQETLNTEAFF	TGCGCCAGCAGCCAAGAAACCCTGAACACTGAAGCTTTCTTT